This T cell receptor beta chain was observed in a study of blood T cells in healthy people across ages. General observations from the study: Considered underestimates were the diversity estimates obtained from one million T cells.

It was with a sample-barcoded 5' primer and a J-beta primer mix that a second PCR of roughly 7 to 12 cycles was run. MiXCR was run by TCRdb on the 5' RACE reads, yielding one entry per CDR3 protein. Of under 2,000,000 distinct CDR3 sequences listed, approximately 50% are singletons. V lost 0 bases to trimming and J lost 5 bases, with 16 bases between them. Germline CDR1 MGHRA, CDR2 YSYEKL. The CDR3 has 16 residues. This clonotype was seen just once. What it recognizes is unknown. The chain has TRBV4-1 and TRBJ1-2; D is perhaps TRBD1 (5 bases). The sample was blood. The origin of this receptor is a woman in her forties in good health. This CDR3 is CASSQDQGLGRYGYTF. The CDR3 DNA follows: TGCGCCAGCAGCCAAGATCAGGGATTGGGCCGGTATGGCTACACCTTC.